A selection of T cell receptor beta chains follows, all from one sample in a study of T-cell memory formation after mild COVID-19. TCRdb recomputed calls from the 5' RACE reads with MiXCR, one row per CDR3 protein. The sample includes 450,000 to 650,000 distinct CDR3 sequences, around 20% seen only once; the top ten take 12%. The sequenced material came from PBMCs or a T cell subset sorted from them (not recorded which). The source of these receptors is an adult woman who had mild COVID-19 (a few samples of this study predate the infection). Cell type and time point are not known. Both conserved end residues are part of each CDR3. The D gene is left open where the match is weak. Clone sizes are given selectively: once, few, many, or a class where the clone is expanded.

clone size: few; J gene: TRBJ2-7; D gene: .; V gene: TRBV6-1; CDR3 protein: CASSETTGRPSQNEQYF; CDR3 DNA: TGTGCCAGCAGTGAAACGACAGGCCGGCCCAGTCAAAACGAGCAGTACTTC
clone size: few; J gene: TRBJ2-7; D gene: TRBD2; V gene: TRBV12-3/TRBV12-4; CDR3 protein: CASSFTSGSEQYF; CDR3 DNA: TGTGCCAGCAGCTTCACTAGCGGGAGCGAGCAGTACTTC
clone size: .; J gene: TRBJ2-7; D gene: .; V gene: TRBV24-1; CDR3 protein: CATSDTRNGGYEQYF; CDR3 DNA: TGTGCCACCAGTGATACGCGGAACGGAGGCTACGAGCAGTACTTC
clone size: many; J gene: TRBJ2-1; D gene: TRBD1; V gene: TRBV7-9; CDR3 protein: CASSLLRTGVNEQFF; CDR3 DNA: TGTGCCAGCAGCTTACTGCGGACAGGGGTAAATGAGCAGTTCTTC
clone size: .; J gene: TRBJ1-6; D gene: TRBD1; V gene: TRBV18; CDR3 protein: CASSITGGDSPLHF; CDR3 DNA: TGTGCCAGCTCAATCACAGGGGGCGATTCACCCCTCCACTTT
clone size: few; J gene: TRBJ2-1; D gene: .; V gene: TRBV23-1; CDR3 protein: CASSQSGRRSYNEQFF; CDR3 DNA: TGCGCCAGCAGTCAATCAGGGAGGCGCTCCTACAATGAGCAGTTCTTC
clone size: .; J gene: TRBJ1-5; D gene: TRBD1; V gene: TRBV18; CDR3 protein: CASSPRQGRVQPQHF; CDR3 DNA: TGTGCCAGCTCACCGAGACAGGGTCGGGTTCAGCCCCAGCATTTT
clone size: many; J gene: TRBJ2-1; D gene: .; V gene: TRBV15; CDR3 protein: CATSPRSDPRKYNEQFF; CDR3 DNA: TGTGCCACCAGTCCCCGCAGCGACCCAAGAAAGTACAATGAGCAGTTCTTC
clone size: .; J gene: TRBJ2-3; D gene: TRBD2; V gene: TRBV19; CDR3 protein: CASSILGTSGSTDTQYF; CDR3 DNA: TGTGCCAGTAGCATCCTCGGGACTAGCGGGAGCACAGATACGCAGTATTTT
clone size: few; J gene: TRBJ1-5; D gene: TRBD1; V gene: TRBV7-9; CDR3 protein: CASSSGQGIRQPQHF; CDR3 DNA: TGTGCCAGCAGCTCGGGACAGGGGATCAGGCAGCCCCAGCATTTT
clone size: .; J gene: TRBJ1-2; D gene: TRBD1; V gene: TRBV27; CDR3 protein: CASSRTGMVLNYGYTF; CDR3 DNA: TGTGCCAGCAGTAGGACAGGAATGGTGCTTAACTATGGCTACACCTTC
clone size: .; J gene: TRBJ1-2; D gene: .; V gene: TRBV21-1; CDR3 protein: CASSPQTETMGYTF; CDR3 DNA: TGTGCCAGCAGCCCTCAGACAGAAACTATGGGGTACACCTTC
clone size: few; J gene: TRBJ2-7; D gene: .; V gene: TRBV5-1; CDR3 protein: CASSGTAWGQGAGKAYEQYF; CDR3 DNA: TGCGCCAGCAGCGGGACCGCGTGGGGACAAGGAGCGGGAAAGGCTTACGAGCAGTACTTC
clone size: .; J gene: TRBJ2-3; D gene: TRBD1; V gene: TRBV13; CDR3 protein: CASSLGAGTGGSEDTDTQYF; CDR3 DNA: TGTGCCAGCAGCTTAGGCGCCGGGACAGGGGGCAGCGAAGACACAGATACGCAGTATTTT
clone size: .; J gene: TRBJ2-1; D gene: TRBD1; V gene: TRBV7-8; CDR3 protein: CASSIQGVLATGNEQFF; CDR3 DNA: TGTGCCAGCAGCATACAGGGGGTATTAGCTACCGGCAATGAGCAGTTCTTC
clone size: .; J gene: TRBJ1-3; D gene: .; V gene: TRBV30; CDR3 protein: CAWSAKTGFAGNTIYF; CDR3 DNA: TGTGCCTGGAGTGCGAAGACGGGGTTTGCTGGAAACACCATATATTTT
clone size: many; J gene: TRBJ2-5; D gene: .; V gene: TRBV6-1; CDR3 protein: CASSEGGFRETQYF; CDR3 DNA: TGTGCCAGCAGTGAAGGGGGCTTCAGGGAGACCCAGTACTTC
clone size: .; J gene: TRBJ1-2; D gene: TRBD1; V gene: TRBV3-1; CDR3 protein: CASSPGQRTGYTF; CDR3 DNA: TGTGCCAGCAGCCCGGGACAGAGGACTGGCTACACCTTC
clone size: few; J gene: TRBJ2-1; D gene: .; V gene: TRBV24-1; CDR3 protein: CATSDREAEQFF; CDR3 DNA: TGTGCCACCAGTGATAGGGAAGCTGAGCAGTTCTTC
clone size: .; J gene: TRBJ2-3; D gene: .; V gene: TRBV7-6; CDR3 protein: CASSLGSLILSTDTQYF; CDR3 DNA: TGTGCCAGCAGCTTGGGCAGCCTGATCCTTTCCACAGATACGCAGTATTTT
clone size: few; J gene: TRBJ2-5; D gene: .; V gene: TRBV20-1; CDR3 protein: CSARDGVVDETQYF; CDR3 DNA: TGCAGTGCTAGAGATGGGGTAGTCGACGAGACCCAGTACTTC
clone size: once; J gene: TRBJ2-7; D gene: .; V gene: TRBV15; CDR3 protein: CATSRDRAGDEQYF; CDR3 DNA: TGTGCCACCAGCAGAGATCGTGCAGGGGACGAGCAGTACTTC